These 21 T cell receptor beta chains share one sample of origin, sequenced in a study of CD8 T cells in ankylosing spondylitis (dated by TCRdb to 2016 to 2017). Library preparation was by 5' RACE. TCRdb names Illumina HiSeq 2500 as the instrument used. The public reads were reanalyzed by TCRdb: fastp trimming at Q25, MiXCR alignment, in-frame beta chains only. Rows with a matching CDR3 protein are joined into one entry that keeps the most common DNA and genes. Here the sample has a few hundred thousand distinct CDR3 sequences; more than 20% occur a single time. About a sixth of the sample comes from the top ten. Beyond this particular receptor, the publication reports: A TCR beta motif of eight highly homologous amino acid variants appeared characteristic of blood from ankylosing spondylitis patients.

Antigens of these TCRs are unknown. What was sequenced was blood, either unsorted or a sorted T cell fraction (not recorded which). These receptors all stem from a male donor with ankylosing spondylitis.

The V gene is TRBV4-1, the J gene TRBJ2-1; 12 nucleotides agree with TRBD2. The CDR3 sequence is 16 residues long. Germline V gene lookup returns CDR1 MGHRA and CDR2 YSYEKL. V shed 2 bases, J shed 7 bases, and the junction held 6 bases outside the gene matches. CDR3: CASSQYGTSGPNEQFF. In nucleotides, the CDR3 is TGCGCCAGCAGCCAATACGGGACTAGCGGGCCAAATGAGCAGTTCTTC.

Only a few counts were recorded for this clonotype. The chain joins TRBV6-1 to TRBJ1-5; D uncertain. V gave up 2 bases and J gave up 3 bases, with 5 bases separating them. This CDR3 region has 13 residues. Germline CDR1 and CDR2: MNHNS and SASEGT. Here the CDR3 DNA reads TGTGCCAGCAGTGAACAGTACAATCAGCCCCAGCATTTT. It yields the protein CASSEQYNQPQHF.

The chain couples TRBV7-9 to TRBJ2-1; no definite D call. The germline gives CDR1 SEHNR, CDR2 FQNEAQ (reference sequence). The V end was cut by 1 base, the J end by 7 bases, with 14 bases between. The CDR3 contains 15 residues. CDR3 sequence reads: CASSLGRVLGNEQFF. The CDR3 DNA sequence: TGTGCCAGCAGCTTAGGTCGGGTTCTGGGGAATGAGCAGTTCTTC.

The chain has TRBV20-1 and TRBJ2-4; no firm D call. Germline CDR1 is DFQATT and CDR2 is SNEGSKA (reference sequence). The V end was cut by 0 bases, the J end by 0 bases, with 9 bases between. The CDR3 is 15 amino acids. This CDR3 is CSARDTQPAKNIQYF. Written as DNA, the CDR3 is TGCAGTGCTAGAGATACCCAACCAGCCAAAAACATTCAGTACTTC.

The rearrangement joins TRBV7-9 to TRBJ2-1, with D tentatively TRBD1 (5 bases). V lost 5 bases and J lost 10, with 27 bases in between. The V gene's germline CDR1 is SEHNR and CDR2 FQNEAQ (reference sequence). The CDR3 has 17 amino acids. In DNA, the CDR3 is TGTGCCAGCAGCCCCCTCAGTGGGGCCCCCCTCCTATTGGAGCAGTTCTTC. This sequence encodes CASSPLSGAPLLLEQFF.

The V call is TRBV12-3 or TRBV12-4, the J call TRBJ1-6, with no clear D. The CDR3 consists of 15 residues. Trimming shortened V by 5 bases and J by 8 bases, and 16 bases separated the two germline ends. The CDR3 loop reads CASSPFSPGDSPLHF. In nucleotides, the CDR3 is TGTGCCAGCAGTCCCTTTTCACCTGGGGATTCACCCCTCCACTTT.

The chain combines TRBV3-1 with TRBJ2-3; tentatively, D is TRBD2 (5 bases). Per the germline V gene, CDR1 is LGHDT and CDR2 is YNNKEL (reference sequence). This CDR3 spans 14 amino acids. Trimming took off 0 bases at V and 4 bases at J, with 8 bases between the two ends. As DNA, the CDR3 is TGTGCCAGCAGCCAAGACGCTAGCTCAGATACGCAGTATTTT. This codes for CASSQDASSDTQYF.

The CDR3 here is CSVDWGSTDTQYF. The CDR3 nucleotides are TGCAGCGTTGATTGGGGGAGCACAGATACGCAGTATTTT. This rearrangement joins TRBV29-1 to TRBJ2-3, with D perhaps TRBD1 or TRBD2 (5 bases each). Germline V gene lookup returns CDR1 SQVTM and CDR2 ANQGSEA. Deletions cut 3 bases from V and 0 bases from J, with 7 bases between. The CDR3 sequence is 13 residues long.

This clonotype was detected a few times. V and J are TRBV9 and TRBJ2-2; 9 bases line up with TRBD1. V shed 2 bases and J 5 bases; nucleotides not matched to a gene: 10. The CDR3 consists of 17 residues. Germline V gene sequence: CDR1 SGDLS, CDR2 YYNGEE. DNA of the CDR3: TGTGCCAGCAGCGTCTGGGACAGGGTGGGAAAAACCGGGGAGCTGTTTTTT. Translating it yields CASSVWDRVGKTGELFF.

The sample holds a few counts of this clonotype. The chain carries TRBV12-3 or TRBV12-4 and TRBJ2-5; 9 bases align to TRBD2. This CDR3 contains 15 residues. V lost 5 bases to trimming and J lost 1 base; unmatched junction nucleotides: 5. As DNA, the CDR3 is TGTGCCAGCAGTCTGGATAGCGGGGGCCAAGAGACCCAGTACTTC. Protein sequence: CASSLDSGGQETQYF.

The CDR3 DNA is TGTGCCAGCAGTGAAGCGCTAGGGATCAGAAACACCATATATTTT. Its protein product is CASSEALGIRNTIYF. The chain uses TRBV2 and TRBJ1-3, with D unclear. Germline CDR1 reads SNHLY; CDR2 reads FYNNEI. Trimming took off 0 bases at V and 5 bases at J, with 11 bases between the two ends. This CDR3 spans 15 amino acids.

This chain links TRBV28 with TRBJ2-3; D might be TRBD1 (5 bases). This CDR3 is built from 12 residues. Deletions cut 6 bases from V and 6 bases from J, with 10 bases between. Germline CDR1 MDHEN, CDR2 SYDVKM. Here the CDR3 DNA reads TGTGCCAGCAGGGCAGGGTTTGATACGCAGTATTTT. Its translation: CASRAGFDTQYF.

This clonotype was counted between two and nine times. J is TRBJ1-5 and V is TRBV5-1; TRBD1 matches 8 bases. This CDR3 has 15 amino acids. Germline lookup yields CDR1 SGHRS and CDR2 YFSETQ. V dropped 0 bases and J dropped 4; count of bases not matched to a gene: 3. Here the CDR3 DNA reads TGCGCCAGCAGCTTGGAGGGACAGGATAATCAGCCCCAGCATTTT. This translates into CASSLEGQDNQPQHF.

Only a few counts were recorded for this clonotype. This chain uses TRBV7-2 with TRBJ2-1, with 10 bases fitting TRBD2. The CDR3 spans 16 residues. Germline values: CDR1 SGHTA, CDR2 FQGNSA. V shed 5 bases, J shed 8 bases, and the junction held 12 bases outside the gene matches. The CDR3 reads CASSPQSGRGWDEQFF. The CDR3 bases are TGTGCCAGCAGCCCCCAAAGCGGGAGGGGGTGGGATGAGCAGTTCTTC.

This clonotype was counted between two and nine times. The genes are TRBV10-3 and TRBJ2-2, with D perhaps TRBD1 (6 bases). Looked up from germline, CDR1 is ENHRY and CDR2 is SYGVKD. Trimming removed 2 bases at V and 3 bases at J, with 19 bases between. CDR3 length: 18 amino acids. The CDR3 DNA reads as TGTGCCATCAGTGAGAGTCGATTTGGGGGCGCGGACACCGGGGAGCTGTTTTTT. This translates into CAISESRFGGADTGELFF.

V gene TRBV7-2 combines with J gene TRBJ1-2; 8 bases map to TRBD1. The CDR3 spans 15 residues. Germline V gene lookup returns CDR1 SGHTA and CDR2 FQGNSA. J gave up 5 bases and V 1 base, and 6 bases lay outside the gene matches. The CDR3 sequence: CASSLDPQGAYGYTF. The CDR3 DNA sequence: TGTGCCAGCAGCTTAGACCCCCAGGGGGCTTATGGCTACACCTTC.

The rearrangement joins TRBV12-3 or TRBV12-4 to TRBJ1-5; TRBD1 is a possible D gene (6 bases). V was cut by 6 bases and J by 2 bases, with 17 bases left in between. The CDR3 extends over 16 amino acids. In DNA form, the CDR3 reads TGTGCCAGCAGAAAAGAACAGGGAAGGGGCAATCAGCCCCAGCATTTT. Encoded protein: CASRKEQGRGNQPQHF.

This clonotype was counted only a few times. V gene TRBV10-3 combines with J gene TRBJ1-3, with D possibly matching TRBD1 (5 bases). CDR1 ENHRY and CDR2 SYGVKD come from the germline V gene. The CDR3 spans 15 residues. The germline V and J ends were trimmed by 7 bases and 4 bases, with 17 bases remaining between them. The CDR3 bases are TGTGCCATCAATTCGGGGGACTATGCCGGAAACACCATATATTTT. Translation gives CAINSGDYAGNTIYF.

CDR3 in DNA: TGTGCCAGCAGTGGGACAGGGGGCAATCAGCCCCAGCATTTT. Translated: CASSGTGGNQPQHF. The gene calls are TRBV12-3 or TRBV12-4 and TRBJ1-5; 10 bases are a match to TRBD1. J lost 2 bases, V lost 5 bases, and 0 bases had no gene match. There are 14 residues in the CDR3.

This clonotype has just a few counts. The chain employs TRBV28 and TRBJ2-3; no clear D gene. Per germline, CDR1 MDHEN and CDR2 SYDVKM. CDR3 length: 14 residues. V was clipped by 1 base and J by 4 bases, with 9 bases between them. The CDR3 protein is CASSLSGYADTQYF. In DNA form, the CDR3 reads TGTGCCAGCAGTTTATCCGGGTACGCAGATACGCAGTATTTT.

In its sample, this clonotype was seen a few times. The rearrangement links TRBV11-3 to TRBJ2-1; perhaps TRBD2 as D (5 bases). Germline-derived CDR1 and CDR2 are SGHNT and YENEEA. The CDR3 spans 15 residues. The germline V and J ends were trimmed by 3 bases and 7 bases, with 16 bases remaining between them. CDR3 nucleotides: TGTGCCAGCAGCTTTGGGGTAGCCGGAGGTAATGAGCAGTTCTTC. Its translation is CASSFGVAGGNEQFF.